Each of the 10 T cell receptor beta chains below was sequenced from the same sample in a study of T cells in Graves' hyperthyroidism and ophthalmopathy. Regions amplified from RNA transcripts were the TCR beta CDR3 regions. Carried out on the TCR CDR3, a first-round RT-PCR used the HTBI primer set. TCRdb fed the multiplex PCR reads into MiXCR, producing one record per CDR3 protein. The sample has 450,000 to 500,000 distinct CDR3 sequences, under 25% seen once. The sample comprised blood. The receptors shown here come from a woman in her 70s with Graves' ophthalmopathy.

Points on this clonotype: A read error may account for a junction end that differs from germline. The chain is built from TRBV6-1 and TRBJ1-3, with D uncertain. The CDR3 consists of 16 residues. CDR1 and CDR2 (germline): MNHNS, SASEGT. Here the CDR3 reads CASDSPGRTSGNTICF. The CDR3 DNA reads TGTGCCAGCGATTCGCCCGGACGGACCTCTGGAAACACCATATGTTTT.

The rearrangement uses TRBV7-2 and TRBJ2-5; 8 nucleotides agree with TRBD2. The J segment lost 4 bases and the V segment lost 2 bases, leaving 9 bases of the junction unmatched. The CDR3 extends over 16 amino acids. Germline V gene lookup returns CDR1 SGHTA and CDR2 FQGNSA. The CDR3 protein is CASSLITGGPRETQYF. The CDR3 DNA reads TGTGCCAGCAGCTTAATCACGGGAGGGCCGCGAGAGACCCAGTACTTC.

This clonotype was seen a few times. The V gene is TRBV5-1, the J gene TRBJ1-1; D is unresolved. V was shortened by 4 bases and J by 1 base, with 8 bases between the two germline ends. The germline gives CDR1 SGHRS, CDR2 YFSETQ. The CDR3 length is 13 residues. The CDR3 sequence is CASSDTENTEAFF. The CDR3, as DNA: TGCGCCAGCAGCGACACCGAGAACACTGAAGCTTTCTTT.

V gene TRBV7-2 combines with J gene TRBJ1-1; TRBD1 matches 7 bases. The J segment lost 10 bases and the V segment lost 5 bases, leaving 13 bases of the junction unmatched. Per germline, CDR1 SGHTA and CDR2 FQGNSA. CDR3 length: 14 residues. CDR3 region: CASSRPGQQSGAFF. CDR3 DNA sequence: TGTGCCAGCAGCAGACCGGGACAGCAATCGGGAGCTTTCTTT.

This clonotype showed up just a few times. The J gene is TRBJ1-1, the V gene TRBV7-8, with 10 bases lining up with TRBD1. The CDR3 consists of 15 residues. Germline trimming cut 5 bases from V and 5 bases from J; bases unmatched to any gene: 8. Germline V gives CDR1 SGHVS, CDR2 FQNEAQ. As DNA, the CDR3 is TGTGCCAGCAGCATGTACCGGGACAGGGGAACTGAAGCTTTCTTT. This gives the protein CASSMYRDRGTEAFF.

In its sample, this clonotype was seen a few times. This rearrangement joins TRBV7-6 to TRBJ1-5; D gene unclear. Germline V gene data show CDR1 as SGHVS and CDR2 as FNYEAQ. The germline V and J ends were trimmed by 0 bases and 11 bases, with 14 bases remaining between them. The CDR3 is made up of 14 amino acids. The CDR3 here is CASSLAGRSRAQHF. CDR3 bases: TGTGCCAGCAGCTTAGCGGGCCGATCCCGGGCCCAGCATTTT.

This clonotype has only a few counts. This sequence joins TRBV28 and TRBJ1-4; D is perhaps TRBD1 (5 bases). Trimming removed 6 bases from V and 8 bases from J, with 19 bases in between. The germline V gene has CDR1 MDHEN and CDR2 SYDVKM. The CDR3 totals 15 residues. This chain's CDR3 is CASSERSGFEEKLFF. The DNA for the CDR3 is TGTGCCAGCAGCGAAAGGTCAGGGTTTGAAGAAAAACTGTTTTTT. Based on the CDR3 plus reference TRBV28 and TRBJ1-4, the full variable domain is DVKVTQSSRYLVKRTGEKVFLECVQDMDHENMFWYRQDPGLGLRLIYFSYDVKMKEKGDIPEGYSVSREKKERFSLILESASTNQTSMYLCASSERSGFEEKLFFGSGTQLSVL.

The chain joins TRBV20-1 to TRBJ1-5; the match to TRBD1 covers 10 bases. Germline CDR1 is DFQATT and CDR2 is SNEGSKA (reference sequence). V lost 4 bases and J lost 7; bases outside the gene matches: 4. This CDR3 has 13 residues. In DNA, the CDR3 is TGCAGTGCTAAGACAGGGGGCCGGCAGCCCCAGCATTTT. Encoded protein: CSAKTGGRQPQHF.

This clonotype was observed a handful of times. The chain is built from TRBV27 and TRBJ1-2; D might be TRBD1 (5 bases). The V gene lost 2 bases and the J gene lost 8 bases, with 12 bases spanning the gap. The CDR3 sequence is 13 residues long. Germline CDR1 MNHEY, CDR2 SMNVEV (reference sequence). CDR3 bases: TGTGCCAGCAGTTTACCAGGGTCTGGCGGCTACACCTTC. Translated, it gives CASSLPGSGGYTF.

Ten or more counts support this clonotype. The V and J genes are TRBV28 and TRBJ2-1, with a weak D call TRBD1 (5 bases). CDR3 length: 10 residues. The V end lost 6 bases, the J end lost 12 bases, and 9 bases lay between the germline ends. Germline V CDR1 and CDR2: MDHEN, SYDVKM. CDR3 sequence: CASSRQGQFF. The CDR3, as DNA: TGTGCCAGCAGCCGCCAGGGGCAGTTCTTC.